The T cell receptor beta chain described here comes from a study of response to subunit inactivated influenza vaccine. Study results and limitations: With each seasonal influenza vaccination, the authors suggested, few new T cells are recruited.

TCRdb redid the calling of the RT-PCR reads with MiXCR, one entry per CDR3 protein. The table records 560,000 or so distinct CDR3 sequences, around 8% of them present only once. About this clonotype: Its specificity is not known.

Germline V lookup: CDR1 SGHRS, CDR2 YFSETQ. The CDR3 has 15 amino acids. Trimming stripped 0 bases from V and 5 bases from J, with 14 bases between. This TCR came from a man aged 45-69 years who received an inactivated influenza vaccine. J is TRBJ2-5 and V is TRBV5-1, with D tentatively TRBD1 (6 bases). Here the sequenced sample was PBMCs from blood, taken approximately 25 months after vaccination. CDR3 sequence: CASSLEIPGEETQYF. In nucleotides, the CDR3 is TGCGCCAGCAGCTTGGAGATCCCAGGGGAGGAGACCCAGTACTTC. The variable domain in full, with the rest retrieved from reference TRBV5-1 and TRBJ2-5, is KAGVTQTPRYLIKTRGQQVTLSCSPISGHRSVSWYQQTPGQGLQFLFEYFSETQRNKGNFPGRFSGRQFSNSRSEMNVSTLELGDSALYLCASSLEIPGEETQYFGPGTRLLVL.